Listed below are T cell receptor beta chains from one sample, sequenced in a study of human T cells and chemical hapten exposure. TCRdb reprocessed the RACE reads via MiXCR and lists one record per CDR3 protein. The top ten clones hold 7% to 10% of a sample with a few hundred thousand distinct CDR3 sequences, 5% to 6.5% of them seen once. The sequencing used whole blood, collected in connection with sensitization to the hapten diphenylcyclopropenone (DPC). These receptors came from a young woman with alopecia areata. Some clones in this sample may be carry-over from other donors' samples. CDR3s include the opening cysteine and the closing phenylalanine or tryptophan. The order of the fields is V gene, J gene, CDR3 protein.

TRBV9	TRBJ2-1	CASSVESTGVADEQFF
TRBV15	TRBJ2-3	CATSTRQGGTDTQYF
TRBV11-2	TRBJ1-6	CASSSGGGASGNSPLHF
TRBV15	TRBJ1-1	CATSGIGTARFTEAFF
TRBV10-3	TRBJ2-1	CAISEIADNEQFF
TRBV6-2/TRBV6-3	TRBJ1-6	CASSQRQGHHNSPLHF
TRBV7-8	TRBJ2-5	CASSSDTETQYF
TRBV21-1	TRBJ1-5	CASRMNQPQHF
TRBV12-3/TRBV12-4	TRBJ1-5	CASSLRDRGLRGSNQPQHF
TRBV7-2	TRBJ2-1	CASSPGLRFNNEQFF
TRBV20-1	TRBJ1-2	CSARDGDPTTGSASLYGYTF
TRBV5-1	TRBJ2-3	CASSLGAKQRNTQYF
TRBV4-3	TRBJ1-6	CASSRLILTGNNSPLHF
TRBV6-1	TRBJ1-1	CASSAVRDTEAFF
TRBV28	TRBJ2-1	CASSPIASGGIVDEQFF
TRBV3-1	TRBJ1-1	CASSPAANTVAFF
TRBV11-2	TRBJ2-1	CASSAGTENEQFF
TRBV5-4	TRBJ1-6	CASSPGQGVGRGSPLHF
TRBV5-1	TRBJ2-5	CASSLADREETQYF
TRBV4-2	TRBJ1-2	CASSPSMDYGYTF
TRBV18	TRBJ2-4	CASSQTHGAPAKNIQYF
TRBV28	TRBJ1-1	CASTGWDSSNTEAFF
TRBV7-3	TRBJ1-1	CASNPGQGHTEAFF
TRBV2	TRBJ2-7	CASSDPQGVGYEQYF
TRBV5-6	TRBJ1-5	CASSIGQGTNQPQHF
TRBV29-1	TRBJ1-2	CSASEPNYGYTF
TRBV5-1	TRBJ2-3	CASSLAGTSVSTDTQYF
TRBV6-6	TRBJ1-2	CASSYSTTVLYGYTF
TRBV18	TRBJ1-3	CASSPGTGAEATGNTIYF
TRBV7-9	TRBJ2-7	CASSRPGTYEQYF
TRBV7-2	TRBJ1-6	CASSSQRLINSPLHF
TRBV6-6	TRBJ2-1	CASSYTGTYSYNEQFF
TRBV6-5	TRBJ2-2	CASNRGTNTGELFF
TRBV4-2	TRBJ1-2	CASSQDLAQGNGYTF
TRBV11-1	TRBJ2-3	CASSYGTKTDTQYF
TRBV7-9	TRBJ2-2	CASSVGRGAANTGELFF
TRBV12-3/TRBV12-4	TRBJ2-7	CASSLRGQTYEQYF
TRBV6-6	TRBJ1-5	CASSRRQGGGQPQHF
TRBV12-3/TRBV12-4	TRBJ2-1	CASSSTGTSGGNSYNEQFF
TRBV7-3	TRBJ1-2	CASSSDGQGGYTF
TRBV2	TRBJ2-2	CASSETPPSGSGELFF
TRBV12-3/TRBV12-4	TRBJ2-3	CASSFDGDTQYF
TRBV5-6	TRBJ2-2	CASSFPSPSGLNTGELFF
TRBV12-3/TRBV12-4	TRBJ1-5	CAGGRESQPQHF
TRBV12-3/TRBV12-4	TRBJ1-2	CASSLAGGLNYGYTF
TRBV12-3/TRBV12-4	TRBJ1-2	CASSAGQAYGYTF
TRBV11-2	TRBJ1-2	CASTSHPTGGDGYTF
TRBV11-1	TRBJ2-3	CASRSMRTSGGGSTDTQYF
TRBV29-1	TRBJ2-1	CSVEDRGIKQFF
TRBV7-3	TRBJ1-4	CASSPTGLFTNEKLFF
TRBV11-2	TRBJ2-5	CASSFTERGAETQYF
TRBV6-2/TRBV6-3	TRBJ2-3	CASLLAGTDTQYF